This TCR beta chain was profiled in a study of T-cell reconstitution after alpha-beta-depleted transplantation in children. V was clipped by 1 base and J by 1 base, with 6 bases between them. CDR3 length: 14 amino acids. Looked up from germline, CDR1 is MNHEY and CDR2 is SVGAGI. Unique molecular identifiers were incorporated into the prepared TCRbeta library. TCRdb used MiXCR to reprocess the PCR reads, holding one entry per CDR3 protein. The sample gives approximately 400,000 distinct CDR3 sequences, 15% to 20% of which show up once; around 30% is in the top ten. This clonotype was observed a few times. Its target is unknown. Whole-study findings and limits: Fresh T-cell production supplied most of the T-cell counts and diversity seen one year after transplant.

This receptor was obtained from a boy under two years old who had a stem cell transplant for Wiskott-Aldrich syndrome, so the T cells may come from the graft donor. The sequences come from PBMCs, mostly from graft donor cells, collected 360 days after TCRalphabeta/CD19-depleted stem cell transplant. This chain joins TRBV6-5 and TRBJ2-3, with D perhaps matching TRBD2 (5 bases). The CDR3 loop reads CASSYFSGTDTQYF. DNA for the CDR3: TGTGCCAGCAGTTACTTTAGCGGCACAGATACGCAGTATTTT.